The sequence of this T cell receptor beta chain was determined in a study of blood T cell repertoires in COVID-19. Across the whole study: The United States, Italy and Spain provided the acute and convalescent COVID-19 samples.

Per the original methods: Using reference gene primer amplification, nucleated cell counts were estimated. Using immunoSEQ multiplex PCR, the repertoire was profiled, and TCRdb retains in-frame clones only, with some absent. V and J calls and clone size are as listed in that table; D and trimming were resolved from the DNA. The sample has about 40,000 clones; around 86% are singletons. This CDR3 is built from 19 residues. The V end was cut by 4 bases, the J end by 1 base, with 25 bases between. Per the germline V gene, CDR1 is KGHSH and CDR2 is LQKENI. The sequencing sample was made of peripheral blood. This chain uses TRBV18 with TRBJ1-1; no reliable D call. The TCR was taken from a man aged 45-60 years in a cohort sampled during active COVID-19. The DNA of the CDR3 is TGTGCCAGCTCACTATCGGGGAGAGGGCGAAGGGAGAGGAACACTGAAGCTTTCTTT. This gives the protein CASSLSGRGRRERNTEAFF.